These 13 T cell receptor beta chains originate from one sample sequenced in a study of Ad26.COV2.S vaccination and SARS-CoV-2 variants. Assay used: immunoSEQ multiplex PCR; TCRdb lists only in-frame clones, some missing. In the table there are a few hundred thousand clones, approximately 89% of which are singletons. Sample treatment: 15 to 20 received Ad26.COV2.S at low or high dose, single or two shots; about 5 received placebo; per-sample allocation not given. At day 63 after the first vaccine or placebo injection, samples were drawn. The material sequenced was peripheral blood, taken in a trial of Ad26.COV2.S vaccine versus placebo. These receptors came from a person between 18 and 65 years old who received the Ad26.COV2.S COVID-19 vaccine or a placebo.

The rearrangement links TRBV5-1 to TRBJ2-7; D is possibly TRBD2 (5 bases). Germline V CDR1 and CDR2: SGHRS, YFSETQ. Trimming took off 2 bases at V and 3 bases at J, with 12 bases between the two ends. There are 14 residues in the CDR3. CDR3 residues: CASSLGGGSYEQYF. The CDR3 DNA reads as TGCGCCAGCAGCTTAGGCGGAGGAAGCTACGAGCAGTACTTC.

The genes are TRBV6-5 and TRBJ1-6; 9 nucleotides match TRBD1. Trimming took 2 bases from V and 8 from J; bases not matched to a gene: 7. The length of the CDR3 is 16 residues. The germline gives CDR1 MNHEY, CDR2 SVGAGI. Here the CDR3 DNA reads TGTGCCAGCAGTTACGGCTGGGACAGGGAGTATTCACCCCTCCACTTT. It yields the protein CASSYGWDREYSPLHF.

This clone showed up just once. The chain links TRBV15 to TRBJ2-7; TRBD2 might be the D (7 bases). CDR3 size: 15 residues. Germline loops: CDR1 LNHNV, CDR2 YYDKDF (reference sequence). Trimming took off 0 bases at V and 2 bases at J, with 11 bases between the two ends. In nucleotides, the CDR3 is TGTGCCACCAGCAGAGATGGGGGGGGCCCCTACGAGCAGTACTTC. It encodes CATSRDGGGPYEQYF.

This clone was seen more than once but under ten times. This chain connects TRBV6-5 to TRBJ1-5, with D perhaps matching TRBD1 (6 bases). The CDR3 covers 15 residues. Trimming took 0 bases from V and 0 from J, leaving 6 bases between them. CDR1 and CDR2 (germline): MNHEY, SVGAGI. CDR3 bases: TGTGCCAGCAGTTACTCGGGGGCTAGCAATCAGCCCCAGCATTTT. Its translation: CASSYSGASNQPQHF.

The chain combines TRBV6-1 with TRBJ2-3, with 7 nucleotides matching TRBD2. Germline values: CDR1 MNHNS, CDR2 SASEGT. V lost 0 bases to trimming and J lost 4 bases; unmatched junction nucleotides: 1. The CDR3 spans 14 residues. The chain's CDR3 is CASSEAREPDTQYF. In DNA, the CDR3 is TGTGCCAGCAGTGAAGCGCGGGAGCCAGATACGCAGTATTTT.

The chain couples TRBV5-1 to TRBJ1-3; 8 bases match TRBD1. Germline-derived CDR1 and CDR2 are SGHRS and YFSETQ. CDR3 length: 16 residues. Trimming cost V 0 bases and J 4 bases; bases outside gene matches: 6. In DNA form, the CDR3 reads TGCGCCAGCAGCTTGGGGACAGGGACAAGAGGAAACACCATATATTTT. Its translation: CASSLGTGTRGNTIYF.

The CDR3 here is CASSIGGGVVVAFF. Here the CDR3 DNA reads TGTGCCAGCAGTATAGGTGGGGGGGTAGTTGTGGCTTTCTTT. The J gene is TRBJ1-1, the V gene TRBV27; tentatively, D is TRBD1 (5 bases). In germline, CDR1 is MNHEY, CDR2 SMNVEV (reference sequence). V was cut by 5 bases and J by 11 bases, with 21 bases left in between. The CDR3 loop spans 14 amino acids.

V and J are TRBV2 and TRBJ2-7; 13 bases are a match to TRBD2. The CDR3 is 16 residues long. Losses at the gene ends were 6 bases for V and 5 bases for J; bases not matched to a gene: 10. The germline CDR1 and CDR2 sequences are SNHLY and FYNNEI. CDR3 coding DNA: TGTGCCAGCAGGGAACTAGCGGGAGGGCCGATGAACGAGCAGTACTTC. This sequence encodes CASRELAGGPMNEQYF.

The J gene is TRBJ2-2, the V gene TRBV19; D not resolved. CDR1 is LNHDA and CDR2 is SQIVND in the germline V gene (reference sequence). This CDR3 contains 15 residues. Between the trimmed V and J ends, which lost 3 bases and 2 bases, there was a span of 10 bases. The CDR3 nucleotides read TGTGCCAGTAGTATCGGGCAATCTAACACCGGGGAGCTGTTTTTT. Its protein is CASSIGQSNTGELFF.

The chain has TRBV4-1 and TRBJ2-2; no reliable D call. Germline lookup yields CDR1 MGHRA and CDR2 YSYEKL. This CDR3 has 12 amino acids. The V and J ends lost 2 bases and 6 bases respectively, with 4 bases between them. The CDR3 spells CASSQQPGELFF. The CDR3 DNA reads TGCGCCAGCAGCCAACAACCCGGGGAGCTGTTTTTT.

The chain combines TRBV15 with TRBJ2-3, with D unclear. Germline assignment: CDR1 LNHNV and CDR2 YYDKDF (reference sequence). V lost 6 bases, J lost 2 bases, and 3 bases lay in between. The CDR3 extends over 11 amino acids. CDR3 nucleotide sequence: TGTGCCACCAGAAACACAGATACGCAGTATTTT. As protein: CATRNTDTQYF.

This chain joins TRBV28 and TRBJ2-1, with no clear D. The CDR3 extends over 14 amino acids. Germline V gene lookup returns CDR1 MDHEN and CDR2 SYDVKM. Between the trimmed V and J ends, which lost 5 bases and 9 bases, there was a span of 17 bases. CDR3 sequence (DNA): TGTGCCAGCAGTGAGATAGGCCCCTACGTTGAGCAGTTCTTC. As protein: CASSEIGPYVEQFF.

CDR3 nucleotides: TGTGCCAGAAGCTTGCTAAGTAGGGTACTAGCGGGAGGCCTCTCCTACAATGAGCAGTTCTTC. Translating it yields CARSLLSRVLAGGLSYNEQFF. The V and J genes are TRBV5-3 and TRBJ2-1; the match to TRBD2 covers 12 bases. TRBV5-3 qualifies as an ORF whose function is uncertain. The V and J ends lost 1 base and 0 bases, in that order; junction bases with no gene match: 14. This CDR3 contains 21 residues.